This TCR beta chain was documented in a study of T-cell reconstitution after alpha-beta-depleted transplantation in children. The CDR3 totals 14 residues. V was clipped by 6 bases and J by 0 bases, with 11 bases between them. Unique molecular identifiers were used to barcode this TCRbeta library. TCRdb re-called the PCR reads through MiXCR, storing one row per CDR3 protein. The table shows about 900,000 distinct CDR3 sequences, with about 26% occurring only once. Here the sequenced sample was PBMCs, mostly from graft donor cells, taken 360 days after TCRalphabeta/CD19-depleted stem cell transplant. This clonotype was sampled from a boy under two years old who had a stem cell transplant for SCID, so the T cells may come from the graft donor. V usage is TRBV12-3 or TRBV12-4 and J usage is TRBJ2-5; maybe TRBD2 (7 bases). CDR3: CASRGGGHQETQYF. The CDR3 nucleotides read TGTGCCAGCAGGGGCGGGGGCCACCAAGAGACCCAGTACTTC.